One and the same sample provided the 3 T cell receptor beta chains below, sequenced in a study of spatial heterogeneity in lung cancer. In TCRdb, the 5' RACE reads were re-called with MiXCR into one record per CDR3 protein. The sample lists roughly 940 distinct CDR3 sequences; about a third were seen once. Time point meaning: sample taken at primary tumor resection. Sequenced material: normal lung tissue next to the tumor, taken at surgery. Receptors originate from a male donor with early-stage non-small cell lung cancer.

The chain uses TRBV5-1 and TRBJ1-1; D is undetermined. The germline V gene encodes CDR1 SGHRS and CDR2 YFSETQ. The CDR3 has 14 amino acids. The germline V and J ends were trimmed by 7 bases and 2 bases, with 15 bases remaining between them. The CDR3 nucleotides read TGCGCCAGCGTCGAGGGAAGCATTAACACTGAAGCTTTCTTT. It specifies CASVEGSINTEAFF.

The chain carries TRBV11-3 and TRBJ2-2; 8 nucleotides line up with TRBD2. In germline, CDR1 is SGHNT, CDR2 YENEEA. The CDR3 has 15 amino acids. Trimming cost V 6 bases and J 6 bases; bases outside gene matches: 9. The CDR3 coding sequence is TGTGCCAGCAGTTATAGCGGGGTACACGCCGGGGAGCTGTTTTTT. It codes for CASSYSGVHAGELFF. Full variable domain (remainder filled in from reference TRBV11-3 and TRBJ2-2): EAGVVQSPRYKIIEKKQPVAFWCNPISGHNTLYWYLQNLGQGPELLIRYENEEAVDDSQLPKDRFSAERLKGVDSTLKIQPAELGDSAVYLCASSYSGVHAGELFFGEGSRLTVL.

This rearrangement joins TRBV3-1 to TRBJ1-5; D gene uncertain. Germline CDR1 LGHDT, CDR2 YNNKEL (reference sequence). This CDR3 has 13 amino acids. V lost 0 bases, J lost 6 bases, and 6 bases lay in between. DNA for the CDR3: TGTGCCAGCAGCCAAGATTGGAGTCAGCCCCAGCATTTT. Protein sequence: CASSQDWSQPQHF.